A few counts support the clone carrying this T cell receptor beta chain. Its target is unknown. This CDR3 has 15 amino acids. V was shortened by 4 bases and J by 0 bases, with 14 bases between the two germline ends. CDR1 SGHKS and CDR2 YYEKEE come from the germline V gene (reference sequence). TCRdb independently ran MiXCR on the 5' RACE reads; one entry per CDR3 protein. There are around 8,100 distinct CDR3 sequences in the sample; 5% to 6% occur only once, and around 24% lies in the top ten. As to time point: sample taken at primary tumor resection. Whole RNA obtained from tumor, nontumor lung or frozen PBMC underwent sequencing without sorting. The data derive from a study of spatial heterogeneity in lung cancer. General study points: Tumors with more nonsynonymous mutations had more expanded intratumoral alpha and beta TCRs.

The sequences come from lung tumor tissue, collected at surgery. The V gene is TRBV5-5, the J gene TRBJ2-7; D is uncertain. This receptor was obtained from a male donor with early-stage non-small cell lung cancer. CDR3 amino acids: CASSPAWGSSYEQYF. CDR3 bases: TGTGCCAGCAGCCCCGCGTGGGGTAGCTCCTACGAGCAGTACTTC.